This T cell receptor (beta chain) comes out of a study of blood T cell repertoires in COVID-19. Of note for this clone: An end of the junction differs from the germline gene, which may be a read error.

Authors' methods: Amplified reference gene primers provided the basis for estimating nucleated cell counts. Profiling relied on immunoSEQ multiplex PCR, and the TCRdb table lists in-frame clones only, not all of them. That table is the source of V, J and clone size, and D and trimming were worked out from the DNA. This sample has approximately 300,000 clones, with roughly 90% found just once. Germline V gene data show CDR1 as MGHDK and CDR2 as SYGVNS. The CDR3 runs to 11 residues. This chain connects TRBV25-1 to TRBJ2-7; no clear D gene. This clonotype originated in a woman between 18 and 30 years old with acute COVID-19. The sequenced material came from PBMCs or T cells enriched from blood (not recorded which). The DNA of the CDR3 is TGCGCATCAAGCGCCTCCTACGAGCAGTACTTC. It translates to CASSASYEQYF.